Included here is one T cell receptor (beta chain) sequence, with context. The data are from a study of cytomegalovirus exposure and HLA in healthy donors. The CDR3 is 14 residues long. Trimming pared 0 bases from V and 0 bases from J, leaving 6 bases between. Germline-derived CDR1 and CDR2 are SGHRS and YFSETQ. 13 Jbeta primers and 60 Vbeta primers were used for the PCR. Only in-frame clones appear in the TCRdb table, and some are missing; sequencing was by immunoSEQ multiplex PCR. The sample gives 93,000 or so clones, almost 80% of which show up once; approximately 4% is in the top ten. This TCR came from a man aged 45 to 65 in good health and CMV-seropositive. V usage is TRBV5-1 and J usage is TRBJ1-1; TRBD1 is a possible D gene (5 bases). Sequencing was performed on PBMCs. The CDR3 DNA sequence: TGCGCCAGCAGCTTGGTAGGGGTGAACACTGAAGCTTTCTTT. Its protein product is CASSLVGVNTEAFF.